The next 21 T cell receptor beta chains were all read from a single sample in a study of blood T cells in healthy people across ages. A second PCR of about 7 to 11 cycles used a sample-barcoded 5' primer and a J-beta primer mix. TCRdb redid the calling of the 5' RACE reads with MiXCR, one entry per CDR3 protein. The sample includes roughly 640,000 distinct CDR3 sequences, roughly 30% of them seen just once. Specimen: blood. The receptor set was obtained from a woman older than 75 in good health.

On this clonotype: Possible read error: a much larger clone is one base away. The CDR3 DNA sequence: TGTGCCAGCAGCGTGTTAGCGGGGGGACTTGCTGAGCGGTTCTTC. This translates into CASSVLAGGLAERFF. V gene TRBV9 combines with J gene TRBJ2-1, with 10 bases aligning to TRBD2. This CDR3 comprises 15 residues. Germline values: CDR1 SGDLS, CDR2 YYNGEE.

The CDR3 region has the DNA TGCGCCAGCAGTGAAAAGTCTTTGGGGTACGAGCAGTACTTC. This gives the protein CASSEKSLGYEQYF. The chain carries TRBV10-1 and TRBJ2-7; D gene unclear. The ends were cut back, 3 bases at V and 4 bases at J, with 13 bases in the middle. The CDR3 runs 14 residues. Looked up from germline, CDR1 is WNHNN and CDR2 is SYGVQD (reference sequence).

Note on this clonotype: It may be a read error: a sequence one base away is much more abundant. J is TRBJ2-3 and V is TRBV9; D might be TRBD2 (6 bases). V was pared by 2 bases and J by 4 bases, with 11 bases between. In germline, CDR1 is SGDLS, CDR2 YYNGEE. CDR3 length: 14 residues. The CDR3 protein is CASSVVGRPDTQYF. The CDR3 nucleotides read TGTGCCAGCAGCGTTGTGGGGAGGCCAGATACGCAGTATTTT. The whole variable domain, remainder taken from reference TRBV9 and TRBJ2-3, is DSGVTQTPKHLITATGQRVTLRCSPRSGDLSVYWYQQSLDQGLQFLIQYYNGEERAKGNILERFSAQQFPDLHSELNLSSLELGDSALYFCASSVVGRPDTQYFGPGTRLTVL.

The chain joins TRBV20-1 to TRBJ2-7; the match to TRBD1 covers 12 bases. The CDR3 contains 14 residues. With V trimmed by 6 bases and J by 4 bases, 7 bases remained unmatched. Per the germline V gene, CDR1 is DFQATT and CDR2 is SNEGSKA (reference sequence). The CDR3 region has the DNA TGCAGTGCATCCCCGGGACAGGGGGCTTACGAGCAGTACTTC. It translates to CSASPGQGAYEQYF.

CDR3 bases: TGTGCCACCAGCAGAGACCCCCTAGCGGGGGGATCCACAGATACGCAGTATTTT. Residues: CATSRDPLAGGSTDTQYF. The chain employs TRBV15 and TRBJ2-3; the match to TRBD2 covers 11 bases. The trim removed 0 bases at V and 2 bases at J, leaving 7 bases unmatched. Per the germline V gene, CDR1 is LNHNV and CDR2 is YYDKDF (reference sequence). The CDR3 extends over 18 amino acids.

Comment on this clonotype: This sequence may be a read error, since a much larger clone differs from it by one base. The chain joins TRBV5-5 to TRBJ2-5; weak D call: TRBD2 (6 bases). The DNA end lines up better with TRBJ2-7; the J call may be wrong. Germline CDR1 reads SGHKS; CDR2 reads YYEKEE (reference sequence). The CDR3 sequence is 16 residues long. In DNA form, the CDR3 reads TGTGCCTGCAGCTTGAACAGCCGGGGGAGCCCCTACGAGCAGTACTTC. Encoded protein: CACSLNSRGSPYEQYF.

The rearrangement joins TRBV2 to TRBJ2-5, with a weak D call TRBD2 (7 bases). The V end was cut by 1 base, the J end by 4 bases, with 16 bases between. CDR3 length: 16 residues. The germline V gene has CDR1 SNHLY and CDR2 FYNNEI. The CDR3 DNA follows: TGTGCCAGCAGTGAAGGGGACGGGGGGCGGGGAGAGACCCAGTACTTC. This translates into CASSEGDGGRGETQYF.

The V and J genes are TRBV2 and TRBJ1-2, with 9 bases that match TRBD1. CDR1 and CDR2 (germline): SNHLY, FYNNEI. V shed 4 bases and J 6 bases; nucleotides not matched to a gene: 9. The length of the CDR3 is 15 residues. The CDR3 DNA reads TGTGCCAGCAGTGCGGTTATCACAGGGGGCAATGGCTACACCTTC. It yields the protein CASSAVITGGNGYTF.

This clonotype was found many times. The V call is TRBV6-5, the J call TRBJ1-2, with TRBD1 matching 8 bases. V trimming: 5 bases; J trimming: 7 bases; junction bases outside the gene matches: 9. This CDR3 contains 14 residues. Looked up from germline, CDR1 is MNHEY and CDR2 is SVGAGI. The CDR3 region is CASSISGQGVGYTF. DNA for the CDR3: TGTGCCAGCAGTATCTCAGGACAGGGTGTTGGCTACACCTTC.

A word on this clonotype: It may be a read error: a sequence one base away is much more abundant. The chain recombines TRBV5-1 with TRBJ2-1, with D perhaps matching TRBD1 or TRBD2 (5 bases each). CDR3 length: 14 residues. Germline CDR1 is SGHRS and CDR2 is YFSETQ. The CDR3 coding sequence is TGCACCAGCAGCTTGGGGGTCCGACAGAATGAGCAGTTCTTC. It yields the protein CTSSLGVRQNEQFF.

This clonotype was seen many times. The CDR3 loop reads CASRSGQLPYEQYF. The CDR3 DNA reads TGCGCCAGCAGATCGGGACAGCTACCCTACGAGCAGTACTTC. This sequence joins TRBV5-1 and TRBJ2-7; 7 positions agree with TRBD1. Germline CDR1 and CDR2: SGHRS and YFSETQ. J gave up 2 bases and V 5 bases, and 7 bases lay outside the gene matches. The CDR3 is 14 residues long.

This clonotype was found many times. Written as DNA, the CDR3 is TGTGCCAGCAGTTACTCCGACTTGGGAGGGGAGACCCAGTACTTC. Translating gives CASSYSDLGGETQYF. The V call is TRBV6-5, the J call TRBJ2-5; 7 bases align to TRBD2. The CDR3 extends over 15 amino acids. The trim removed 0 bases at V and 5 bases at J, leaving 6 bases unmatched. Germline V gene sequence: CDR1 MNHEY, CDR2 SVGAGI.

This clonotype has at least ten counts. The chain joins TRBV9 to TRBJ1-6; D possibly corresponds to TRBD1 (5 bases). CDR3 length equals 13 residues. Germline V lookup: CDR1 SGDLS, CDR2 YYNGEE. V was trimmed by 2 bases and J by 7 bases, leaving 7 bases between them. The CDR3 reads CASSVGPNSPLHF. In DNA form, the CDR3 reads TGTGCCAGCAGCGTGGGACCGAATTCACCCCTCCACTTT.

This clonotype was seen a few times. As DNA, the CDR3 is TGTGCCAGCAACGGAGGGGTAGGGGAGACCCAGTACTTC. Encoded protein: CASNGGVGETQYF. The chain employs TRBV28 and TRBJ2-5; possible D gene TRBD2, 6 bases. Germline V gives CDR1 MDHEN, CDR2 SYDVKM. The CDR3 is made up of 13 amino acids. V gave up 7 bases and J gave up 5 bases, with 14 bases separating them.

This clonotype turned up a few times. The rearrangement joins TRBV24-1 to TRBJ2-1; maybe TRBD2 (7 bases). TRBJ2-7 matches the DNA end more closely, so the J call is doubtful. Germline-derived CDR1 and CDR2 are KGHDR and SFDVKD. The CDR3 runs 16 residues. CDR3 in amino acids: CATSDRGGSSYNEQYF. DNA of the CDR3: TGTGCCACCAGTGATAGGGGGGGTAGCTCCTACAATGAGCAGTACTTC.

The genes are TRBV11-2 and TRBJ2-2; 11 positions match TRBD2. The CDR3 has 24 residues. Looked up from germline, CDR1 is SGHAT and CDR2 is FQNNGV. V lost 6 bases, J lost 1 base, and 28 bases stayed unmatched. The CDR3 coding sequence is TGTGCCAGCAGGCCCAACCGGGACAGGACCCCTTGGGCTAGCGGGGGGCAGAACACCGGGGAGCTGTTTTTT. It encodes CASRPNRDRTPWASGGQNTGELFF.

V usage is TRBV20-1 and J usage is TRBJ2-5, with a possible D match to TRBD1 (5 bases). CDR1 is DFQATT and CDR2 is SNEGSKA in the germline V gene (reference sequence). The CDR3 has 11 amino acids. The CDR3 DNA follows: TGCAGCCTAGGGGTCGGAGAGACCCAGTACTTC. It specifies CSLGVGETQYF.

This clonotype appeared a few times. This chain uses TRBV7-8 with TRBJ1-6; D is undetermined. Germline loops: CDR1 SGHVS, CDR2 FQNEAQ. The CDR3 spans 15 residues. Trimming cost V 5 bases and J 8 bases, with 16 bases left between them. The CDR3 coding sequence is TGTGCCAGCAGCCCACATCAAAAACGGGATTCACCCCTCCACTTT. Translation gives CASSPHQKRDSPLHF.

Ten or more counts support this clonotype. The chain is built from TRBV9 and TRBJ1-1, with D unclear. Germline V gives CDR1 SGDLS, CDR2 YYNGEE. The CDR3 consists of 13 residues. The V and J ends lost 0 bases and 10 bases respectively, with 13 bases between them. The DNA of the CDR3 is TGTGCCAGCAGCGTAGAAGGCGATACGCGAGCTTTCTTT. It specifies CASSVEGDTRAFF.

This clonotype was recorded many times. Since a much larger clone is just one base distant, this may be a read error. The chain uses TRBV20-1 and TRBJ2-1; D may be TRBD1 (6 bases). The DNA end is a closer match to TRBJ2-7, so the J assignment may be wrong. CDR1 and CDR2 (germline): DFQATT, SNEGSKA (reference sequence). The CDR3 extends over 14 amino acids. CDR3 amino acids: CSARDREHYNEQYF. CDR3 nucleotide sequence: TGCAGTGCTAGGGACAGAGAACATTACAATGAGCAGTACTTC.

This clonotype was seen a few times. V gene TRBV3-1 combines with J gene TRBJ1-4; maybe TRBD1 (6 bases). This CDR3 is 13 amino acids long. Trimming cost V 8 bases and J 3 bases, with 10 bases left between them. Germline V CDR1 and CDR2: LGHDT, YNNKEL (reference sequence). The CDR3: CASGGSSNEKLFF. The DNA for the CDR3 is TGTGCCAGCGGGGGCAGTTCTAATGAAAAACTGTTTTTT.